Shown below are 32 T cell receptor beta chains from a single sample sequenced in a study of T cell repertoires in cytomegalovirus infection. TCRdb analysed the reads with MiXCR anew, one entry per CDR3 protein. The sample shows roughly 600,000 distinct CDR3 sequences, more than 20% of them seen only once. Sequencing was done on a sample of CD8+ T cells from PBMCs. The receptors here all came from a human donor in good health (CMV status not recorded). Some clones in this sample may be carry-over from other donors' samples.

This clonotype was found a few times. This chain connects TRBV28 to TRBJ2-1; possible D gene TRBD1, 6 bases. The CDR3 sequence is 18 residues long. CDR1 is MDHEN and CDR2 is SYDVKM in the germline V gene. V was cut by 5 bases and J by 0 bases, with 20 bases left in between. The CDR3 nucleotides are TGTGCCAGCAGTCAATACAGGGTCCCGCGGAGCTCCTACAATGAGCAGTTCTTC. It encodes CASSQYRVPRSSYNEQFF.

The sample holds many counts of this clonotype. The J gene is TRBJ2-2, the V gene TRBV6-6, with 9 positions matching TRBD1. The CDR3 extends over 17 amino acids. CDR1 and CDR2 from the germline V gene are MNHNY and SVGAGI (reference sequence). Trimming removed 2 bases from V and 4 bases from J; junction bases left unmatched: 8. The CDR3 nucleotides read TGTGCCAGCAGTTACCTCCCGGGACAGGGTGTCACCGGGGAGCTGTTTTTT. Protein product: CASSYLPGQGVTGELFF.

This rearrangement joins TRBV7-9 to TRBJ1-1; D is possibly TRBD1 (6 bases). There are 16 residues in the CDR3. The V end lost 5 bases, the J end lost 4 bases, and 20 bases lay between the germline ends. Germline lookup yields CDR1 SEHNR and CDR2 FQNEAQ (reference sequence). Written as DNA, the CDR3 is TGTGCCAGCAGCCCCGGAGGGGGGGCGCGAAGCACTGAAGCTTTCTTT. This codes for CASSPGGGARSTEAFF.

This clonotype has a count of ten or more. V usage is TRBV7-9 and J usage is TRBJ1-2, with 7 bases that match TRBD1. The CDR3 sequence is 16 residues long. Per germline, CDR1 SEHNR and CDR2 FQNEAQ (reference sequence). V shed 5 bases and J 4 bases; nucleotides not matched to a gene: 13. The CDR3 bases are TGTGCCAGCAGCCTACCGGGACAGATTCCTTTCTATGGCTACACCTTC. It specifies CASSLPGQIPFYGYTF.

V usage is TRBV19 and J usage is TRBJ1-5; D unclear. Germline CDR1 reads LNHDA; CDR2 reads SQIVND (reference sequence). The V end lost 1 base, the J end lost 4 bases, and 5 bases lay between the germline ends. There are 13 residues in the CDR3. CDR3 nucleotide sequence: TGTGCCAGTAGTATAGGGGTTAATCAGCCCCAGCATTTT. It encodes CASSIGVNQPQHF.

This clonotype was picked up a small number of times. CDR3 sequence reads: CASSQQGQGAWETQYF. CDR3 coding DNA: TGTGCCAGCAGCCAACAAGGACAGGGGGCTTGGGAGACCCAGTACTTC. The chain joins TRBV14 to TRBJ2-5, with TRBD1 matching 11 bases. Germline CDR1 SGHDN, CDR2 FVKESK. This CDR3 comprises 16 residues. The V segment lost 2 bases and the J segment 5 bases; nucleotides outside the gene matches: 7.

As concerns this clonotype: One junction end does not reproduce the germline sequence, and a read error may be involved. The chain combines TRBV4-2 with TRBJ2-1, with D uncertain. CDR1 LGHNA and CDR2 YNFKEQ come from the germline V gene. The CDR3 contains 13 residues. CDR3 bases: TGTGCCAACAGCCAGGCACCGGGCCCAGAGCAGTTCTTC. It translates to CANSQAPGPEQFF.

The chain recombines TRBV6-6 with TRBJ2-6; perhaps TRBD1 as D (6 bases). The germline V and J ends were trimmed by 0 bases and 0 bases, with 12 bases remaining between them. CDR1 and CDR2 (germline): MNHNY, SVGAGI (reference sequence). The CDR3 is 18 amino acids. The CDR3 DNA reads TGTGCCAGCAGTTACTCGTCAGGGGTGAGCTCTGGGGCCAACGTCCTGACTTTC. Its protein product is CASSYSSGVSSGANVLTF.

The chain uses TRBV6-1 and TRBJ2-1, with a possible D match to TRBD2 (6 bases). The CDR3 has 13 residues. V lost 7 bases and J 6 bases, leaving 13 bases between the germline ends. Germline V gene sequence: CDR1 MNHNS, CDR2 SASEGT. The CDR3 here is CASTAGMVNEQFF. The CDR3, as DNA: TGTGCCAGCACGGCGGGGATGGTCAATGAGCAGTTCTTC.

This clonotype turned up a few times. The chain joins TRBV25-1 to TRBJ2-7; TRBD1 or TRBD2 may be the D gene (5 bases each). V lost 3 bases and J lost 4, with 10 bases in between. The V gene's germline CDR1 is MGHDK and CDR2 SYGVNS. The CDR3 extends over 13 amino acids. CDR3 residues: CASSESGTYEQYV. The CDR3 DNA follows: TGTGCCAGCAGTGAGTCAGGGACGTACGAGCAGTACGTC.

The J gene is TRBJ2-2, the V gene TRBV10-3, with D possibly being TRBD1 (7 bases). Germline values: CDR1 ENHRY, CDR2 SYGVKD. Trimming removed 11 bases from V and 5 bases from J, with 15 bases in between. The CDR3 is 13 amino acids. The CDR3 coding sequence is TGTGCCTCAACAGGGGCGGGAACCGGGGAGCTGTTTTTT. Translating it yields CASTGAGTGELFF.

This clonotype was detected many times. The J gene is TRBJ1-1, the V gene TRBV6-5; D not certain. The germline V and J ends were trimmed by 0 bases and 0 bases, with 8 bases remaining between them. CDR1 is MNHEY, CDR2 SVGAGI, per germline. The CDR3 contains 15 residues. Here the CDR3 reads CASSYSFGLNTEAFF. The CDR3, as DNA: TGTGCCAGCAGTTACTCCTTCGGTTTGAACACTGAAGCTTTCTTT.

V gene TRBV25-1 combines with J gene TRBJ1-2; D is uncertain. Germline V gene data show CDR1 as MGHDK and CDR2 as SYGVNS. Trimming took 3 bases from V and 8 from J, leaving 16 bases between them. The CDR3 sequence is 14 residues long. The DNA for the CDR3 is TGTGCCAGCAGTGAGGGAGGCAGTCATGCCGGCTACACCTTC. Translated: CASSEGGSHAGYTF.

The rearrangement uses TRBV27 and TRBJ2-2; 8 positions match TRBD1. The V segment lost 7 bases and the J segment 6 bases; nucleotides outside the gene matches: 1. The CDR3 sequence is 12 residues long. CDR1 and CDR2 (germline): MNHEY, SMNVEV (reference sequence). CDR3 residues: CASKQGAGELFF. The CDR3 nucleotides read TGTGCCAGCAAACAGGGGGCCGGGGAGCTGTTTTTT.

Points on this clonotype: A much larger clone lies a single base off, so this may be a read error. The rearrangement uses TRBV7-6 and TRBJ1-6; TRBD1 aligns across 7 bases. The germline gives CDR1 SGHVS, CDR2 FNYEAQ. CDR3 length equals 17 residues. CDR3 residues: CASSQKAGDSYNSSLHF. In DNA form, the CDR3 reads TGTGCCAGCAGCCAAAAGGCGGGGGACAGCTATAATTCATCCCTCCACTTT.

This chain uses TRBV12-3 or TRBV12-4 with TRBJ1-2, with unresolved D. The CDR3 is made up of 14 amino acids. With 7 bases removed from V and 3 bases from J, the gap between germline ends came to 15 bases. The CDR3 region has the DNA TGTGCCAGCACCATGAACATCCCCTACTATGGCTACACCTTC. Protein sequence: CASTMNIPYYGYTF.

This clonotype was seen a handful of times. This chain connects TRBV2 to TRBJ2-7; 9 nucleotides align to TRBD1. V lost 6 bases, J lost 6 bases, and 12 bases stayed unmatched. The length of the CDR3 is 15 residues. The germline gives CDR1 SNHLY, CDR2 FYNNEI. The CDR3 spells CASSPRTGAFVEQYF. In DNA form, the CDR3 reads TGTGCCAGCAGCCCCAGGACAGGGGCCTTCGTCGAGCAGTACTTC. The variable domain in full, with the rest retrieved from reference TRBV2 and TRBJ2-7, is EPEVTQTPSHQVTQMGQEVILRCVPISNHLYFYWYRQILGQKVEFLVSFYNNEISEKSEIFDDQFSVERPDGSNFTLKIRSTKLEDSAMYFCASSPRTGAFVEQYFGPGTRLTVT.

As to this clonotype: A read error may be the cause here, since a much bigger clone is one base away. The V gene is TRBV7-2, the J gene TRBJ2-4, with no clear D. V dropped 5 bases and J dropped 1 base, with 9 bases sitting between them. This CDR3 spans 14 amino acids. Germline V lookup: CDR1 SGHTA, CDR2 FQGNSA. The CDR3 region is CASSPHKAKNIQYF. The CDR3, as DNA: TGTGCCAGCAGCCCCCATAAGGCCAAAAACATTCAGTACTTC.

There are many counts of this clonotype. This rearrangement joins TRBV4-1 to TRBJ2-1; D is possibly TRBD1 (5 bases). This CDR3 contains 17 residues. The V gene's germline CDR1 is MGHRA and CDR2 YSYEKL. Trimming took off 3 bases at V and 0 bases at J, with 15 bases between the two ends. CDR3 residues: CASSQKQVLSSYNEQFF. The CDR3 DNA reads TGCGCCAGCAGCCAGAAACAGGTTCTCAGCTCCTACAATGAGCAGTTCTTC.

This clonotype has at least ten counts. The J gene is TRBJ1-2, the V gene TRBV7-9; a possible D gene is TRBD1 (5 bases). The CDR3 is 14 amino acids. The V end lost 1 base, the J end lost 6 bases, and 12 bases lay between the germline ends. Germline loops: CDR1 SEHNR, CDR2 FQNEAQ (reference sequence). CDR3 region: CASSLETGENGYTF. Here the CDR3 DNA reads TGTGCCAGCAGCTTAGAAACAGGCGAGAATGGCTACACCTTC.

This clonotype was recorded a few times. The chain is built from TRBV20-1 and TRBJ2-2, with 10 nucleotides matching TRBD2. The CDR3 sequence is 15 residues long. Losses at the gene ends were 6 bases for V and 0 bases for J; bases not matched to a gene: 4. Germline V gene data show CDR1 as DFQATT and CDR2 as SNEGSKA (reference sequence). For the CDR3, the DNA is TGCAGTGCCGTTAGCGGGGGGACGAACACCGGGGAGCTGTTTTTT. Translating it yields CSAVSGGTNTGELFF.

This clonotype was seen many times. The chain recombines TRBV7-3 with TRBJ2-1; 7 nucleotides align to TRBD1. The CDR3 is 13 residues long. The germline V gene encodes CDR1 SGHTA and CDR2 FQGTGA. V was clipped by 1 base and J by 8 bases; unmatched bases: 2. CDR3 residues: CASSLRGGDEQFF. The CDR3, as DNA: TGTGCCAGCAGCTTAAGAGGGGGCGATGAGCAGTTCTTC.

This clonotype has a count of ten or more. The chain recombines TRBV7-9 with TRBJ2-1, with TRBD2 matching over 15 bases. Germline assignment: CDR1 SEHNR and CDR2 FQNEAQ (reference sequence). V was pared by 5 bases and J by 8 bases, with 10 bases of the junction left unmatched. CDR3 length: 17 residues. The CDR3 coding sequence is TGTGCCAGCAGCCCGGGACTAGCGGGGGGCCTCCAGGATGAGCAGTTCTTC. Its translation: CASSPGLAGGLQDEQFF.

This clonotype appeared a few times. The V and J genes are TRBV6-6 and TRBJ1-1, with 9 nucleotides matching TRBD1. The CDR3 is 14 amino acids. With V trimmed by 4 bases and J by 7 bases, 7 bases remained unmatched. Germline V gene sequence: CDR1 MNHNY, CDR2 SVGAGI (reference sequence). This chain's CDR3 is CASSSPGQGLEAFF. In DNA, the CDR3 is TGTGCCAGCAGTTCCCCGGGACAGGGACTTGAAGCTTTCTTT.

This clonotype occurred a few times. The chain carries TRBV7-9 and TRBJ2-1; no definite D call. The CDR3 has 13 residues. V was pared by 4 bases and J by 6 bases, with 10 bases between. Germline V gives CDR1 SEHNR, CDR2 FQNEAQ (reference sequence). The DNA of the CDR3 is TGTGCCAGCAGCTCCTGGGGATCCAATGAGCAGTTCTTC. The encoded protein is CASSSWGSNEQFF. The variable domain in full, completed from reference TRBV7-9 and TRBJ2-1, reads DTGVSQNPRHKITKRGQNVTFRCDPISEHNRLYWYRQTLGQGPEFLTYFQNEAQLEKSRLLSDRFSAERPKGSFSTLEIQRTEQGDSAMYLCASSSWGSNEQFFGPGTRLTVL.

The chain carries TRBV19 and TRBJ1-5; unclear D gene. Germline loops: CDR1 LNHDA, CDR2 SQIVND (reference sequence). The CDR3 totals 12 residues. V was pared by 8 bases and J by 9 bases, with 14 bases between. The chain's CDR3 is CASFPPSGPQHF. In DNA, the CDR3 is TGTGCCAGTTTTCCTCCCAGCGGGCCCCAGCATTTT.

The rearrangement uses TRBV11-3 and TRBJ2-3, with 9 bases aligning to TRBD1. The CDR3 runs 16 residues. The germline gives CDR1 SGHNT, CDR2 YENEEA. Trimming took 2 bases from V and 1 from J; bases not matched to a gene: 4. CDR3 amino acids: CASSLTWTGGTDTQYF. The CDR3 DNA reads TGTGCCAGCAGCTTAACATGGACAGGGGGCACAGATACGCAGTATTTT.

This clonotype was detected ten times or more. The genes are TRBV7-8 and TRBJ2-1; 10 bases align to TRBD1. V gave up 11 bases and J gave up 6 bases; unmatched junction bases: 7. Germline CDR1 reads SGHVS; CDR2 reads FQNEAQ. CDR3 length equals 13 residues. This CDR3 is CAGWTGGSNEQFF. CDR3 nucleotides: TGTGCCGGATGGACAGGGGGGAGCAATGAGCAGTTCTTC. The full variable domain, completed using reference TRBV7-8 and TRBJ2-1, is GAGVSQSPRYKVAKRGQDVALRCDPISGHVSLFWYQQALGQGPEFLTYFQNEAQLDKSGLPSDRFFAERPEGSVSTLKIQRTQQEDSAVYLCAGWTGGSNEQFFGPGTRLTVL.

The chain has TRBV6-1 and TRBJ2-5; TRBD1 aligns across 7 bases. Germline trimming cut 3 bases from V and 5 bases from J; bases unmatched to any gene: 3. This CDR3 spans 13 amino acids. Germline V gives CDR1 MNHNS, CDR2 SASEGT. CDR3 sequence (DNA): TGTGCCAGCAGTGACAGGGGGTGGGAGACCCAGTACTTC. Translated, it gives CASSDRGWETQYF.

This chain uses TRBV7-2 with TRBJ2-1, with 8 bases matching TRBD2. CDR3 length: 17 amino acids. Per the germline V gene, CDR1 is SGHTA and CDR2 is FQGNSA. V lost 4 bases to trimming and J lost 6 bases; unmatched junction nucleotides: 14. In DNA, the CDR3 is TGTGCCAGCAGCTGGGGACTGATTAGCGGGGCCGGCAATGAGCAGTTCTTC. Translating it yields CASSWGLISGAGNEQFF.

This chain links TRBV7-4 with TRBJ2-5; TRBD1 aligns across 7 bases. CDR1 and CDR2 (germline): SGHVT, SQSDAQ. V trimming: 4 bases; J trimming: 3 bases; junction bases outside the gene matches: 8. This CDR3 is 15 amino acids long. The CDR3 DNA reads TGTGCCAGCAGCTCAGCCGACAGGGTGAAAGAGACCCAGTACTTC. Encoded protein: CASSSADRVKETQYF.

Points on this clonotype: A much larger clone differs by one base, so this may be a read error. The chain recombines TRBV7-4 with TRBJ1-1; TRBD1 agrees at 8 bases. CDR1 is SGHVT and CDR2 is SQSDAQ in the germline V gene. The ends lost 10 bases at V and 7 bases at J; junction bases unmatched: 17. The CDR3 extends over 15 amino acids. In nucleotides, the CDR3 is TGTGCCAACAGTCCCAAAGACCAGGACAGGGATGAAGCTTTCTTT. Amino acid sequence: CANSPKDQDRDEAFF.